These T cell receptor beta chains were read from a single sample in a study of blood T cell repertoires in COVID-19. Assay used: immunoSEQ multiplex PCR; TCRdb lists only in-frame clones, some missing. The data hold over 600,000 clones, with 85% to 90% observed a single time. The specimen was peripheral blood. The origin of the receptors is a woman in her late teens or twenties with acute or convalescent COVID-19. CDR3s include the opening cysteine and the closing phenylalanine or tryptophan. The D gene is left open where the match is weak. For some rows the clone size is stated as once, few or many, or as a class when expanded; others skip it.

DNA | CDR3 | J | size | V | D
TGTGCCAGCAGCGTAGGAGAGGGCGGCAATCAGCCCCAGCATTTT | CASSVGEGGNQPQHF | TRBJ1-5 | once | TRBV9 | NA
TGTGCCAGCAGCTGGACAGGGATTACCTACGAGCAGTACTTC | CASSWTGITYEQYF | TRBJ2-7 | NA | TRBV7-9 | TRBD1
TGTGCCAGTAGTACCCACCAACCCCGGGACAGGGAAGGGGGGATCTGGTATGGCTACACCTTC | CASSTHQPRDREGGIWYGYTF | TRBJ1-2 | NA | TRBV19 | TRBD1
TGTGCCAGTAGTGGGCGGGACGGCTCCTACGAGCAGTACTTC | CASSGRDGSYEQYF | TRBJ2-7 | NA | TRBV19 | NA
TGTGCCAGCACCCCCCACGAATACATGAACACTGAAGCTTTCTTT | CASTPHEYMNTEAFF | TRBJ1-1 | NA | TRBV6-2/TRBV6-3 | NA
TGTGCCAGCAGTACGGACAAGAGCAATCAGCCCCAGCATTTT | CASSTDKSNQPQHF | TRBJ1-5 | NA | TRBV6-2/TRBV6-3 | NA
TGTGCCAGCAGTTACTCGAGTGACACCGGCGGGGCTTTCTTT | CASSYSSDTGGAFF | TRBJ1-1 | few | TRBV6-2/TRBV6-3 | NA
TGTGCCAGCAGCGTAGATAGTCCCTACGAGCAGTACTTC | CASSVDSPYEQYF | TRBJ2-7 | NA | TRBV9 | NA
TGTGCCAGCAGTGAAGCGAGGCGGGACAGGGGCTATGGCTACACCTTC | CASSEARRDRGYGYTF | TRBJ1-2 | NA | TRBV6-1 | TRBD1
TGTGCCAGCAGCTTAGGGGGGCCCAGCACAGATACGCAGTATTTT | CASSLGGPSTDTQYF | TRBJ2-3 | NA | TRBV7-9 | NA
TGTGCCAGCAGTCCCATGATGGACAGGGTAGGGCAGCCCCAGCATTTT | CASSPMMDRVGQPQHF | TRBJ1-5 | NA | TRBV27 | TRBD1
TGTGCCAGCAGCTTGGGAAGAGTCTGGGATACGCAGTATTTT | CASSLGRVWDTQYF | TRBJ2-3 | NA | TRBV5-5 | NA
TGTGCCTGGAGTAATATAGGGAGAGACACTGAAGCTTTCTTT | CAWSNIGRDTEAFF | TRBJ1-1 | once | TRBV30 | NA
TGTGCAAGTCGCTTAGCGGAGGCGATAAGGTTTTCCCCTACAACTAATGAAAAACTGTTTTTT | CASRLAEAIRFSPTTNEKLFF | TRBJ1-4 | few | TRBV12-2 | NA
TGTGCCAGCAGTCCCCCGGGACAGGTGAATTCACCCCTCCACTTT | CASSPPGQVNSPLHF | TRBJ1-6 | NA | TRBV2 | TRBD1
TGTGCCAGCAGCTCAGGGGTGAACACTGAAGCTTTCTTT | CASSSGVNTEAFF | TRBJ1-1 | NA | TRBV7-3 | NA
TGCGCCAGCAGCTTGGAGGGTGCGGGGACACCCCTCCACTTT | CASSLEGAGTPLHF | TRBJ1-6 | NA | TRBV5-1 | NA
TGTGCCAGCAGCCGGGGTACTGAAGCTTTCTTT | CASSRGTEAFF | TRBJ1-1 | NA | TRBV6-5 | NA
TGTGCCAGCAGCTCCGTACTAGCTTCCTCCTACAATGAGCAGTTCTTC | CASSSVLASSYNEQFF | TRBJ2-1 | NA | TRBV7-7 | NA
TGCGCCAGCAGCCAAGTCGTGACGGAGGTAACCGGCTACACCTTC | CASSQVVTEVTGYTF | TRBJ1-2 | NA | TRBV4-1 | NA
TGTGCCAGCGCAGTTTTGTATGGCTACACCTTC | CASAVLYGYTF | TRBJ1-2 | NA | TRBV6-5 | NA
TGCGCCAGCAGCCAAGATTTAGGGGACAGGGTCTACACTGAAGCTTTCTTT | CASSQDLGDRVYTEAFF | TRBJ1-1 | NA | TRBV4-1 | TRBD1
TGTGCCAGTAGTCCCACTAGCGGGGGCCCTTCCTACGAGCAGTACTTC | CASSPTSGGPSYEQYF | TRBJ2-7 | NA | TRBV19 | TRBD2
TGTGCCAGCACCCACCGGGACAGAGCTAATGAAAAACTGTTTTTT | CASTHRDRANEKLFF | TRBJ1-4 | NA | TRBV2 | TRBD1